This T cell receptor (beta chain) was found in a study of blood T cells in healthy people across ages (dated by TCRdb to 2015 to 2017). Looking at the study overall: Template switching captured roughly one uniquely barcoded TCR beta cDNA molecule per two T cells in model experiments. To track age-related changes in TCR beta repertoire diversity, the study relied on deep sequencing normalized with unique cDNA molecular identifiers. Donors were grouped into four age groups: young (average roughly 15 years), middle-aged (39), aged (around 60) and long-lived (approximately 75). Using the same blood draw, the study looked at two additional independent replicas of 1 million unique cDNA reads for two donors, one aged 18 to 30 and the other aged 80 or older. General study outcomes and caveats: Observed TCR beta diversity per million T cells fell roughly linearly with age, and a significant reduction was already apparent by age roughly 41. A strong correlation was found between observed TCR beta diversity and the percentage of naive T cells measured by flow cytometry. Because the CMV infection status of the donors was unknown, age-related changes in expanded clonotypes may potentially have been confounded. Bulk unsorted PBMC profiling prevented conclusive comparison of naive and antigen-experienced compartments. Total diversity estimates from one million sequenced T cells were considered lower bounds and underestimates. The long-lived group showed more naive CD4+ T cells, fewer expanded clones and increased TCR diversity than the aged group, suggesting age selection.

The protocol used for the library was 5' RACE. Sequencing used an Illumina HiSeq 2500. A second PCR of about 6 to 11 cycles was performed with a sample-barcoded 5' primer and a J-beta primer mix. A unique molecular identifier was introduced onto each TCR beta cDNA molecule by a template-switch 5' adaptor carrying 12 random nucleotides. At least 3 million CDR3-containing paired-end reads were obtained from each sample. All of the RNA was converted into first-strand cDNA using the Mint cDNA synthesis kit, with a TRBC-specific oligonucleotide serving as the primer. All cDNA was treated with uracil-DNA glycosylase and then went through a first 18-cycle PCR with the universal primers M1SS and BC2_uni_R. The source study handled its data this way. For normalization, 1 million high-quality reads, each with a distinct molecular identifier, were randomly selected from each sample. Reads sharing molecular identifiers were discarded rather than binned into consensus sequences. CDR3 identification, clonotype clustering and error correction used MiTCR with a Q25 quality threshold and the strictest error-elimination algorithm. A nonparametric unseen species model with Euler transformation was used to estimate a lower bound on total TCR beta diversity. TCRdb reprocessing: public reads trimmed at Q25 with fastp, clones called with MiXCR, in-frame beta chains kept. Rows are unified per CDR3 protein, each entry keeping the most common DNA and genes. Clone size and V and J calls follow TCRdb, not the original study. The sample table records more than 900,000 distinct CDR3 sequences; 25% of these occur just once. The ten largest clones take up 0.65% to 0.95% of the sample.

With respect to this clonotype: The antigen it recognizes is unknown. No per-base quality is available; no much larger clone lies one base away.

Donors were about 36 systemically healthy Caucasian individuals from Russia aged roughly 6 to 95 years. Roughly 10 milliliters of peripheral blood were drawn from each donor into EDTA-treated Vacutainer tubes. Ficoll-Paque density-gradient centrifugation was used to isolate PBMCs, with at least 7 million per sample. Trizol reagent was used to extract total RNA from the PBMCs, yielding at least 5.5 micrograms per sample. The percentages of naive CD45RAhigh/CD27high T cells were determined by flow cytometry on a PBMC aliquot from every donor. V drops 3 bases and J drops 3 bases, leaving 6 bases in between. CDR1 is given as SGDLS and CDR2 as YYNGEE, both from the germline V gene. Reading from cysteine to phenylalanine, the CDR3 counts 12 amino acids. Only the CDR3 DNA is retained, 36 bases long and in frame from the first base. This same sample was also part of a study on T cells of mothers and their children. In that second paper, the authors write: The donors were nine systemically healthy Caucasian individuals, made up of three mothers and their six children. cDNA synthesis consumed the entire amount of extracted RNA, loaded at 1.5 ug RNA in each 15 ul reaction. In the second PCR, the M1S primer introduced both the sample barcodes and 2-4 random nucleotides. Each mother yielded over 8.5 million TCR beta CDR3 reads and each child roughly 3 million reads. Thymic selection similarly shapes TCR recombination output in related and unrelated pairs, with minor effect from inherited differences. Related mother-child pairs always showed normalized repertoire overlap that was slightly higher than in unrelated mother-child pairs, though the difference was never significant. No persistent microchimeric T cell clones were detected, at a sensitivity of approximately 100 clones per million clonotypes. Deep NGS was used in the study to compare the TCR beta repertoires of mothers and children and to look for features that separate related mother-child pairs from unrelated individuals. The mean age was about 38 +/- 4 years for the mothers and about 10 +/- 4 years for the children. After adapter ligation was performed with NEBNext reagents, the libraries were sequenced on an Illumina HiSeq 2000 with 100+100 nt paired-end reads. Mother and child libraries were prepared a month apart and sequenced in separate runs to prevent cross-contamination. Each donor had between about 500,000 and 2,100,000 distinct TCR beta clonotypes identified. Naive TCR beta clonotypes were estimated from low-frequency clonotypes matched to each donor's FACS-determined naive share, without sorting.

What was sequenced was blood. This TCR came from a girl aged 2 to 9 in good health. This chain is built from TRBV9 and TRBJ1-2; no D gene can be assigned with confidence. The CDR3 protein is CASSARDYGYTF. Here is the DNA: TGTGCCAGCAGCGCGAGGGACTATGGCTACACCTTC. Outside the CDR3, residues come from the reference TRBV9 and TRBJ1-2 proteins, so the full variable domain is: DSGVTQTPKHLITATGQRVTLRCSPRSGDLSVYWYQQSLDQGLQFLIQYYNGEERAKGNILERFSAQQFPDLHSELNLSSLELGDSALYFCASSARDYGYTFGSGTRLTVV.